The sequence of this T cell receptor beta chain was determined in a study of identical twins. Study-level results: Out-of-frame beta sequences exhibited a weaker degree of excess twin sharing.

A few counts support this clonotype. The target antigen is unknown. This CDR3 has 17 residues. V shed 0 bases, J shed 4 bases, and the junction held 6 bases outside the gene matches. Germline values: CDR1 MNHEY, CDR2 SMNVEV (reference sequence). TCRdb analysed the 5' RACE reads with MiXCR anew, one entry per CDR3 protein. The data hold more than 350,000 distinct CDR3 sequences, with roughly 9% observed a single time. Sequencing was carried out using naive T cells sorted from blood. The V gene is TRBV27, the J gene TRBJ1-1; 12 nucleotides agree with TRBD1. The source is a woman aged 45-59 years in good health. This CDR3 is CASSLSGQGAPGTEAFF. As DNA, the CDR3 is TGTGCCAGCAGTTTATCGGGACAGGGGGCGCCGGGCACTGAAGCTTTCTTT.